The sequence of this T cell receptor beta chain was determined in a study of blood T cell repertoires in COVID-19 (dated by TCRdb to 2019 to 2021). Background for the entire study: Collaborator samples came from the United States, Italy and Spain and covered acute and convalescent phases of COVID-19. The repertoires were released in a freely available public database intended as a resource for research on the immune response to SARS-CoV-2. The samples were drawn from the first 160 participants of the ongoing ImmuneRACE study and from 950 to 1,500 subjects provided by 6 global collaborators. The prospective study material was composed of cDNA or gDNA derived from T cells, B-cell-depleted T cells, or PBMCs. Subjects who had been exposed to COVID-19, were actively infected with it, or had recovered from it provided the deeply sampled blood TCRbeta repertoires that made up the dataset. Where available, HLA class I and class II types were obtained from metadata supplied by the sample provider rather than from assay-based typing. The sample metadata nearly always contained a de-identified subject ID, COVID-19 status, age in years and sex. Study-level results and caveats: The quantity of clinical and demographic metadata differed by source and by participant and was supplied without curation.

The immunoSEQ Assay, a bias-controlled multiplex PCR, was used to amplify TCRbeta CDR3 regions from genomic DNA. The original pipeline was this. The number of nucleated cells in each sample was estimated from the amplification of reference gene primers within the assay. To quantify the absolute abundance of each unique TCRbeta CDR3 rearrangement, sequence reads were collapsed and filtered. For each sample, productive Simpson clonality was calculated as the square root of Simpson's diversity index across productive rearrangements. The table comes from immuneACCESS by way of TCRdb, which keeps in-frame sequences with V and J called. Part of the clones is missing from these tables; in studies checked, under half for an unresolved V gene and the rest for unknown reasons. V, J and clone size are those of that table, while D and trimming were read from the DNA. Here the sample has approximately 200,000 clones; less than 90% occur a single time. The ten largest clones capture approximately 1.6% of the sample.

For this clone: What antigen it recognizes has not been identified. Base quality data are lacking; no much larger clone is found one base away.

Each collaborating institution followed its own protocols to collect whole blood in K2EDTA tubes. For TCRbeta analysis, collaborator samples were shipped as frozen whole blood, as isolated PBMCs, or as DNA extracted from either sample type. CDR1 and CDR2, per the germline V gene, are KGHDR and SFDVKD. The CDR3 spans 13 residues, from the cysteine through the phenylalanine. The only DNA kept is the CDR3, 39 bases in frame from the first base. Germline trimming amounts to 7 bases on V and 7 bases on J, with 6 as the count of junction bases outside the gene matches. Sequencing was carried out using peripheral blood. Recombination connected TRBV24-1 to TRBJ1-5; the central 7 bases match TRBD1. The receptor's source is a man between 65 and 79 years old with acute or convalescent COVID-19. The nucleotides are TGTGCCACCAGCCAGGGGGATTGGCAGCCCCAGCATTTT. Its coded protein is CATSQGDWQPQHF.